These 11 T cell receptor beta chains came from one sample sequenced in a study of long-term antiretroviral therapy in people with HIV. Version v3.0 of the immunoSEQ assay was performed at survey level. Libraries were prepared by immunoSEQ multiplex PCR; TCRdb keeps only in-frame clonotypes and omits some of them. The repertoire holds around 13,000 clones, with about 80% as singletons. The specimen comprised unsorted PBMCs, sampled 3.2 years before starting antiretroviral therapy. The source is a middle-aged man with HIV.

The chain is built from TRBV10-3 and TRBJ2-7, with 12 bases matching TRBD2. Germline values: CDR1 ENHRY, CDR2 SYGVKD. V gave up 10 bases and J gave up 0 bases; unmatched junction bases: 4. The CDR3 has 14 amino acids. This CDR3 is CATETSGGSYEQYF. The CDR3 nucleotides read TGTGCCACGGAGACTAGCGGGGGCTCCTACGAGCAGTACTTC.

This clone was counted once. The V call is TRBV9, the J call TRBJ1-5, with a tentative D call TRBD1 (6 bases). Per germline, CDR1 SGDLS and CDR2 YYNGEE. Trimming took 4 bases from V and 4 from J, leaving 15 bases between them. This CDR3 region has 15 residues. The CDR3 region has the DNA TGTGCCAGCAGCCCCCGTGGACAGATAAATCAGCCCCAGCATTTT. This encodes CASSPRGQINQPQHF.

This chain joins TRBV5-1 and TRBJ2-3; D is unclear. The CDR3 has 13 amino acids. CDR1 is SGHRS and CDR2 is YFSETQ in the germline V gene. V lost 2 bases and J lost 2, with 6 bases in between. The CDR3 bases are TGCGCCAGCAGCTTTGAGTTCACAGATACGCAGTATTTT. This translates into CASSFEFTDTQYF.

This clone is classed as medium-sized. The chain employs TRBV7-9 and TRBJ2-7; no clear D gene. The CDR3 length is 13 residues. The germline V and J ends were trimmed by 4 bases and 4 bases, with 11 bases remaining between them. Germline V gene data show CDR1 as SEHNR and CDR2 as FQNEAQ (reference sequence). CDR3 protein: CASSSLTKYEQYF. DNA of the CDR3: TGTGCCAGCAGCTCCCTCACTAAGTACGAGCAGTACTTC.

The rearrangement joins TRBV6-1 to TRBJ2-4; D unclear. The CDR3 consists of 14 residues. The ends were cut back, 1 base at V and 6 bases at J, with 10 bases in the middle. The germline CDR1 and CDR2 sequences are MNHNS and SASEGT. The CDR3: CASSEVYDPNIQYF. Here the CDR3 DNA reads TGTGCCAGCAGTGAAGTCTACGACCCAAACATTCAGTACTTC.

This clone was picked up a small number of times. The rearrangement joins TRBV30 to TRBJ1-2; 10 positions agree with TRBD1. V was pared by 2 bases and J by 6 bases, with 3 bases of the junction left unmatched. CDR3 length: 13 amino acids. Per the germline V gene, CDR1 is GTSNPN and CDR2 is SVGIG (reference sequence). The CDR3 sequence: CAWSTGTGDGYTF. For the CDR3, the DNA is TGTGCCTGGAGTACCGGGACAGGGGATGGCTACACCTTC.

V and J are TRBV5-1 and TRBJ2-6; D is perhaps TRBD2 (6 bases). Trimming removed 5 bases from V and 2 bases from J, with 17 bases in between. The CDR3 has 17 amino acids. From germline, CDR1 is SGHRS and CDR2 YFSETQ. In DNA form, the CDR3 reads TGCGCCAGCAGGCCTGACGGGGGTGGGGCTGGGGCCAACGTCCTGACTTTC. This translates into CASRPDGGGAGANVLTF.

The J gene is TRBJ1-5, the V gene TRBV7-3, with TRBD1 as a possible D gene (6 bases). Trimming pared 4 bases from V and 6 bases from J, leaving 19 bases between. This CDR3 spans 16 amino acids. Germline V gene lookup returns CDR1 SGHTA and CDR2 FQGTGA. The CDR3 spells CASSSQQWGAGQPQHF. The CDR3, as DNA: TGTGCCAGCAGCTCCCAACAGTGGGGGGCAGGTCAGCCCCAGCATTTT.

This rearrangement joins TRBV19 to TRBJ1-5; no clear D. Trimming removed 1 base at V and 5 bases at J, with 9 bases between. CDR3 length equals 14 residues. Germline V gene lookup returns CDR1 LNHDA and CDR2 SQIVND (reference sequence). The CDR3 here is CASSIGETYQPQHF. The CDR3 nucleotides read TGTGCCAGTAGTATAGGGGAGACTTATCAGCCCCAGCATTTT.

The chain joins TRBV5-1 to TRBJ2-2; 8 nucleotides align to TRBD1. The CDR3 has 15 amino acids. Germline V lookup: CDR1 SGHRS, CDR2 YFSETQ. The trim removed 1 base at V and 5 bases at J, leaving 4 bases unmatched. CDR3 coding DNA: TGCGCCAGCAGCTTGACAGGGGGTTCAACCGGGGAGCTGTTTTTT. Translation: CASSLTGGSTGELFF.

This chain links TRBV11-3 with TRBJ2-7; D possibly uses TRBD1 or TRBD2 (6 bases each). From germline, CDR1 is SGHNT and CDR2 YENEEA. CDR3 length equals 12 residues. The V end lost 4 bases, the J end lost 4 bases, and 8 bases lay between the germline ends. The CDR3, as DNA: TGTGCCAGCAGCTGGGGGGCTTACGAGCAGTACTTC. Protein: CASSWGAYEQYF.